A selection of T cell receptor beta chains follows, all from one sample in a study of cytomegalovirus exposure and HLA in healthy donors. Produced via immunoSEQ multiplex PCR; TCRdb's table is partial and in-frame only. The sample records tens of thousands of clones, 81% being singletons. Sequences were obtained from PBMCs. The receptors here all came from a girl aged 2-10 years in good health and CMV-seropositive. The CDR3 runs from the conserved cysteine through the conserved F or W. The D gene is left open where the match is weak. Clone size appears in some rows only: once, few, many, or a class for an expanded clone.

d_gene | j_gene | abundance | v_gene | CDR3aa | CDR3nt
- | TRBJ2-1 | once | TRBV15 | CATSRDGGASHNEQFF | TGTGCCACCAGCAGAGACGGGGGTGCTTCCCACAATGAGCAGTTCTTC
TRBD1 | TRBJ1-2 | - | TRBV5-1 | CASTPGQGNYGYTF | TGCGCCAGCACCCCGGGACAGGGGAACTATGGCTACACCTTC
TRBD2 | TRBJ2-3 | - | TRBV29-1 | CSVAGGTLTDTQYF | TGCAGCGTTGCGGGGGGGACCCTCACAGATACGCAGTATTTT
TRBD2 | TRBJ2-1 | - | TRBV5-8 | CAISSGTLNEQFF | TGTGCCATCAGTAGCGGGACACTTAATGAGCAGTTCTTC
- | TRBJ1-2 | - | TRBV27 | CASSSFLRRDFYGYTF | TGTGCCAGCAGTTCGTTCTTGCGCAGGGACTTCTATGGCTACACCTTC
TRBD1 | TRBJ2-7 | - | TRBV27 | CASSPTGVAYEQYF | TGTGCCAGCAGTCCCACAGGGGTGGCCTACGAGCAGTACTTC
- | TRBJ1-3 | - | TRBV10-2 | CASSEQVGPGNTIYF | TGCGCCAGCAGTGAACAGGTCGGCCCTGGAAACACCATATATTTT
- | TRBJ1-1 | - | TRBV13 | CASSQLLSGTEAFF | TGTGCCAGCAGTCAACTCCTCTCGGGCACTGAAGCTTTCTTT
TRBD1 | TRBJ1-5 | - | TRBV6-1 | CASSVQGLDQPQHF | TGTGCCAGCAGTGTACAGGGGTTGGACCAGCCCCAGCATTTT
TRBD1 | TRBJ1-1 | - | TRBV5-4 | CASTTRGNRDLNTEAFF | TGTGCCAGCACCACCAGGGGGAACCGAGATCTGAACACTGAAGCTTTCTTT
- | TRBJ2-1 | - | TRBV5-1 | CASSLAFGGDNEQFF | TGCGCCAGCAGCTTGGCTTTTGGAGGGGACAATGAGCAGTTCTTC
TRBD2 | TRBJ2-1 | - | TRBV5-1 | CASSLSGGEQFF | TGCGCCAGCAGCTTGAGCGGGGGTGAGCAGTTCTTC
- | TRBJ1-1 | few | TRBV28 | CASTSGGNTEAFF | TGTGCCAGCACTAGCGGTGGGAACACTGAAGCTTTCTTT
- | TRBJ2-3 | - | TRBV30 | CAWSPLAASTDTQYF | TGTGCCTGGAGTCCTTTAGCGGCTAGCACAGATACGCAGTATTTT
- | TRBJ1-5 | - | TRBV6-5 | CASSYRRLDSNQPQHF | TGTGCCAGCAGTTACCGCAGGTTGGATAGCAATCAGCCCCAGCATTTT
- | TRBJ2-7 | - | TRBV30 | CAWSVKGIYEQYF | TGTGCCTGGAGTGTAAAGGGGATCTACGAGCAGTACTTC
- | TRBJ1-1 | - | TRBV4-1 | CASSHPGREAFF | TGCGCCAGCAGCCATCCAGGGCGTGAAGCTTTCTTT
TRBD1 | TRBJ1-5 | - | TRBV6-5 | CASSSFPGTGGKPQHF | TGTGCCAGCAGTTCGTTTCCCGGGACAGGGGGAAAGCCCCAGCATTTT
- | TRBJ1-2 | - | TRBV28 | CASSSTDSNYGYTF | TGTGCCAGCAGCTCGACAGATTCTAACTATGGCTACACCTTC